The 26 T cell receptor beta chains listed next were all sequenced from one sample in a study of blood T cell repertoires in COVID-19. Method: immunoSEQ multiplex PCR; TCRdb's copy keeps in-frame clones and lacks some. The sample holds tens of thousands of clones, 70% to 90% seen once. Sequencing was done on a sample of peripheral blood. These receptors came from a man at least 80 years old with COVID-19, enrolled during active disease.

The chain joins TRBV5-1 to TRBJ2-4; D remains ambiguous. Germline CDR1 SGHRS, CDR2 YFSETQ. Trimming pared 0 bases from V and 7 bases from J, leaving 14 bases between. The CDR3 contains 15 residues. The CDR3 is CASSLEDPRLNIQYF. The CDR3 nucleotides are TGCGCCAGCAGCTTGGAGGATCCTAGACTCAACATTCAGTACTTC.

The V and J genes are TRBV6-2 or TRBV6-3 and TRBJ2-1; 7 bases map to TRBD2. Germline trimming cut 0 bases from V and 10 bases from J; bases unmatched to any gene: 3. The CDR3 loop spans 13 amino acids. Germline CDR1 and CDR2: MNHEY and SVGEGT. In nucleotides, the CDR3 is TGTGCCAGCAGTTACTCCCCAGCGGGGGAGCAGTTCTTC. As protein: CASSYSPAGEQFF.

The chain joins TRBV10-2 to TRBJ2-7; 9 positions match TRBD1. Germline loops: CDR1 WSHSY, CDR2 SAAADI. CDR3 length: 14 amino acids. J lost 3 bases, V lost 7 bases, and 7 bases had no gene match. Here the CDR3 reads CASTPVGQGYEQYF. The CDR3 region has the DNA TGCGCCAGCACCCCGGTGGGACAGGGCTACGAGCAGTACTTC.

This chain links TRBV5-4 with TRBJ1-6, with D possibly being TRBD1 (6 bases). V dropped 4 bases and J dropped 7 bases, with 15 bases sitting between them. The CDR3 is made up of 15 amino acids. Germline CDR1 is SGHNT and CDR2 is YYREEE (reference sequence). CDR3 region: CASSLGRGWNSPLHF. CDR3 nucleotide sequence: TGTGCCAGCAGCCTCGGGAGGGGGTGGAATTCACCCCTCCACTTT.

This chain links TRBV3-1 (or the pseudogene TRBV3-2) with TRBJ2-3; no firm D call. From germline, CDR1 is LGHDT and CDR2 YNNKEL (reference sequence). There are 14 residues in the CDR3. V lost 4 bases to trimming and J lost 6 bases, with 14 bases between them. CDR3 in DNA: TGTGCCAGCAGCCCCGTTATGGTAGCTGATACGCAGTATTTT. Amino acid sequence: CASSPVMVADTQYF.

This chain connects TRBV24-1 to TRBJ1-1; a weak D match, TRBD1 (5 bases). The CDR3 runs 16 residues. The V gene's germline CDR1 is KGHDR and CDR2 SFDVKD. The germline V and J ends were trimmed by 10 bases and 2 bases, with 22 bases remaining between them. The CDR3 here is CATSEGTGRANTEAFF. The CDR3 region has the DNA TGTGCCACAAGCGAAGGAACGGGCAGGGCTAACACTGAAGCTTTCTTT.

The chain recombines TRBV10-1 with TRBJ2-7; 7 nucleotides agree with TRBD1. The V gene end was trimmed by 0 bases and the J gene end by 1 base; junction bases not matched to a gene: 9. Germline V gives CDR1 WNHNN, CDR2 SYGVQD (reference sequence). CDR3 size: 17 residues. The CDR3 coding sequence is TGCGCCAGCAGTGAGTCGAAAAGTGTGACAGGGTCCTACGAGCAGTACTTC. Translated: CASSESKSVTGSYEQYF.

The sample holds a few counts of this clone. The sample has other DNA sequences that encode this CDR3 too. The chain recombines TRBV5-1 with TRBJ1-4; TRBD1 might be the D (6 bases). This CDR3 comprises 14 residues. Germline CDR1 SGHRS, CDR2 YFSETQ. With 5 bases removed from V and 5 bases from J, the gap between germline ends came to 13 bases. Here the CDR3 reads CASSPGDPNEKLFF. CDR3 nucleotides: TGCGCCAGCAGTCCAGGGGATCCCAATGAAAAACTGTTTTTT.

The rearrangement links TRBV7-9 to TRBJ2-5, with D uncertain. Germline assignment: CDR1 SEHNR and CDR2 FQNEAQ (reference sequence). Deletions cut 4 bases from V and 2 bases from J, with 11 bases between. The CDR3 contains 14 residues. The CDR3 nucleotides are TGTGCCAGCAGCTCCAGAGGTGTACAAGAGACCCAGTACTTC. Protein sequence: CASSSRGVQETQYF.

The rearrangement links TRBV19 to TRBJ1-3, with 9 bases that match TRBD1. The CDR3 is 16 amino acids. The trim removed 6 bases at V and 0 bases at J, leaving 6 bases unmatched. Germline lookup yields CDR1 LNHDA and CDR2 SQIVND (reference sequence). The CDR3 here is CASSSQGAFSGNTIYF. The CDR3 coding sequence is TGTGCCAGTAGCTCACAGGGGGCCTTCTCTGGAAACACCATATATTTT.

This clone was seen a few times. The chain recombines TRBV6-2 or TRBV6-3 with TRBJ2-7, with 7 positions matching TRBD2. Germline values: CDR1 MNHEY, CDR2 SVGEGT. The CDR3 has 15 amino acids. V lost 0 bases and J lost 2; bases outside the gene matches: 4. In DNA form, the CDR3 reads TGTGCCAGCAGTTACTCTCGCGGGGGACCCTACGAGCAGTACTTC. This gives the protein CASSYSRGGPYEQYF.

The rearrangement uses TRBV7-9 and TRBJ1-2; possible D gene TRBD1, 5 bases. The CDR3 is made up of 14 amino acids. Trimming took off 1 base at V and 8 bases at J, with 14 bases between the two ends. Germline V gene lookup returns CDR1 SEHNR and CDR2 FQNEAQ (reference sequence). CDR3 amino acids: CASSLVGSRGGYTF. As DNA, the CDR3 is TGTGCCAGCAGCTTAGTCGGCTCGCGGGGCGGCTACACCTTC.

The chain is built from TRBV19 and TRBJ2-7, with 7 bases fitting TRBD1. V trimming: 4 bases; J trimming: 7 bases; junction bases outside the gene matches: 7. The CDR3 is 13 residues long. Germline-derived CDR1 and CDR2 are LNHDA and SQIVND (reference sequence). In DNA form, the CDR3 reads TGTGCCAGTAGTAGGACAGGTTTCGGGGAGCAGTACTTC. Encoded protein: CASSRTGFGEQYF. The whole variable domain, filled in from reference TRBV19 and TRBJ2-7, reads DGGITQSPKYLFRKEGQNVTLSCEQNLNHDAMYWYRQDPGQGLRLIYYSQIVNDFQKGDIAEGYSVSREKKESFPLTVTSAQKNPTAFYLCASSRTGFGEQYFGPGTRLTVT.

The chain is built from TRBV4-1 and TRBJ1-2; D remains ambiguous. CDR1 and CDR2 from the germline V gene are MGHRA and YSYEKL. Trimming pared 0 bases from V and 1 base from J, leaving 12 bases between. The CDR3 sequence is 16 residues long. CDR3 loop: CASSQEASQFNYGYTF. CDR3 DNA sequence: TGCGCCAGCAGCCAAGAGGCCAGTCAATTTAACTATGGCTACACCTTC.

In its sample, this clone was seen once. This chain joins TRBV29-1 and TRBJ2-7; TRBD1 matches 7 bases. V was pared by 4 bases and J by 2 bases, with 17 bases of the junction left unmatched. CDR1 and CDR2 (germline): SQVTM, ANQGSEA. The CDR3 is made up of 17 amino acids. In nucleotides, the CDR3 is TGCAGCGTTGCAATGGTCCGACCGACAGGGCAAACCTACGAGCAGTACTTC. It is translated as CSVAMVRPTGQTYEQYF.

The chain combines TRBV13 with TRBJ2-3, with D possibly TRBD1 on 6 matching bases. Germline values: CDR1 PRHDT, CDR2 FYEKMQ (reference sequence). The CDR3 consists of 15 residues. With 2 bases removed from V and 8 bases from J, the gap between germline ends came to 17 bases. The CDR3 region is CASSLTTGDLRTQYF. The DNA of the CDR3 is TGTGCCAGCAGCTTAACGACAGGTGATTTGCGTACGCAGTATTTT.

This clone appeared once. At one of its ends the junction is not consistent with the germline gene, which may arise from a read error. The chain links TRBV5-1 to TRBJ2-3, with D perhaps TRBD1 (5 bases). This CDR3 is built from 13 residues. Germline V CDR1 and CDR2: SGHRS, YFSETQ. CDR3 amino acids: CASSPWGTDTQCF. DNA for the CDR3: TGCGCCAGCTCCCCCTGGGGCACAGATACGCAGTGTTTT.

The gene calls are TRBV5-4 and TRBJ1-2, with 12 positions matching TRBD1. Per germline, CDR1 SGHNT and CDR2 YYREEE (reference sequence). The CDR3 totals 17 residues. Germline trimming cut 2 bases from V and 8 bases from J; bases unmatched to any gene: 13. CDR3 sequence: CASSFIRQGQGARGYTF. The CDR3 DNA reads TGTGCCAGCAGCTTCATACGGCAGGGACAGGGGGCGCGAGGCTACACCTTC.

This clone was counted a single time. As DNA, the CDR3 is TGTGCCAGCAGCCTAGGCAGGGAGGGAGAGACCCAGTACTTC. Protein sequence: CASSLGREGETQYF. This chain joins TRBV9 and TRBJ2-5; the match to TRBD2 covers 7 bases. Germline lookup yields CDR1 SGDLS and CDR2 YYNGEE. The V segment lost 4 bases and the J segment 4 bases; nucleotides outside the gene matches: 7. This CDR3 is 14 amino acids long.

V usage is TRBV5-1 and J usage is TRBJ1-6, with D perhaps TRBD1 (5 bases). The CDR3 contains 13 residues. Trimming removed 9 bases from V and 7 bases from J, with 14 bases in between. The germline gives CDR1 SGHRS, CDR2 YFSETQ. The CDR3 is CATRDFENSPLHF. CDR3 bases: TGCGCCACCCGGGACTTTGAGAATTCACCCCTCCACTTT.

The rearrangement joins TRBV6-5 to TRBJ2-1; 8 bases are a match to TRBD2. Germline trimming cut 7 bases from V and 10 bases from J; bases unmatched to any gene: 9. The CDR3 has 13 amino acids. The germline V gene has CDR1 MNHEY and CDR2 SVGAGI. CDR3 bases: TGTGCCAGCACCCCCGGGGGGGTTCGCGAGCAGTTCTTC. It translates to CASTPGGVREQFF.

This chain joins TRBV7-3 and TRBJ2-1; 10 bases fit TRBD1. The CDR3 is 15 amino acids. Germline V gene sequence: CDR1 SGHTA, CDR2 FQGTGA. The junction had 4 bases not matched to a gene; V was cut back by 4 bases and J by 4 bases. The CDR3 protein is CASSSGQGGYNEQFF. The CDR3 region has the DNA TGTGCCAGCAGCTCAGGACAGGGGGGATACAATGAGCAGTTCTTC.

The genes are TRBV6-6 and TRBJ1-1; D is possibly TRBD1 (5 bases). Per the germline V gene, CDR1 is MNHNY and CDR2 is SVGAGI (reference sequence). V lost 7 bases to trimming and J lost 8 bases, with 17 bases between them. The CDR3 is made up of 13 amino acids. The CDR3 sequence: CASKFQGLREAFF. The CDR3 region has the DNA TGTGCCAGCAAGTTTCAGGGTCTGAGGGAAGCTTTCTTT.

V and J are TRBV19 and TRBJ2-1, with 9 bases aligning to TRBD2. J lost 5 bases, V lost 5 bases, and 7 bases had no gene match. The CDR3 totals 15 residues. Germline V lookup: CDR1 LNHDA, CDR2 SQIVND (reference sequence). Here the CDR3 DNA reads TGTGCCAGTAGTTTCTCAGCGGGGGGCCACAATGAGCAGTTCTTC. Its translation is CASSFSAGGHNEQFF.

This chain links TRBV9 with TRBJ1-6, with 10 bases aligning to TRBD1. With 3 bases clipped from V and 8 bases from J, the junction kept 8 bases outside the gene matches. The CDR3 has 16 amino acids. From germline, CDR1 is SGDLS and CDR2 YYNGEE. CDR3 in DNA: TGTGCCAGCAGCGCCGGGACAGGGGAATTGGATTCACCCCTCCACTTT. Amino acids: CASSAGTGELDSPLHF.

The V and J genes are TRBV11-2 and TRBJ2-7; D perhaps matches TRBD2 (6 bases). Germline loops: CDR1 SGHAT, CDR2 FQNNGV. This CDR3 is 15 amino acids long. The V end lost 8 bases, the J end lost 4 bases, and 21 bases lay between the germline ends. Here the CDR3 DNA reads TGTGCCAGCTCCTTAAGTGGACGACTAGGATACGAGCAGTACTTC. Its translation: CASSLSGRLGYEQYF.